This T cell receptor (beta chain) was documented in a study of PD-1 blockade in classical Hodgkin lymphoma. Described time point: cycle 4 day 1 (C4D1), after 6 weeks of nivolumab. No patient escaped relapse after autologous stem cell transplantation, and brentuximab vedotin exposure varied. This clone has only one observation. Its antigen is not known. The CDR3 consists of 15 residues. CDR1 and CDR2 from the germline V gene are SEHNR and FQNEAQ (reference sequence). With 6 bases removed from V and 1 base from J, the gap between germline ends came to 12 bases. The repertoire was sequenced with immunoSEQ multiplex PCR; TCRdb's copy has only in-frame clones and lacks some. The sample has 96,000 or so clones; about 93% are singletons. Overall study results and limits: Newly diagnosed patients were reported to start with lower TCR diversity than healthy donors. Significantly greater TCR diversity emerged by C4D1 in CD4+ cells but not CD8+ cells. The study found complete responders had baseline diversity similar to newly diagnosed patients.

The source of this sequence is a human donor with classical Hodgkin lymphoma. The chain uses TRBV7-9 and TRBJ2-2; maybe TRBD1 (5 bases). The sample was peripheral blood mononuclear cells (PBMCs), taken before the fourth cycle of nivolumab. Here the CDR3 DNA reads TGTGCCAGCAGTGCCTTAGGGGAGAACACCGGGGAGCTGTTTTTT. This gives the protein CASSALGENTGELFF.